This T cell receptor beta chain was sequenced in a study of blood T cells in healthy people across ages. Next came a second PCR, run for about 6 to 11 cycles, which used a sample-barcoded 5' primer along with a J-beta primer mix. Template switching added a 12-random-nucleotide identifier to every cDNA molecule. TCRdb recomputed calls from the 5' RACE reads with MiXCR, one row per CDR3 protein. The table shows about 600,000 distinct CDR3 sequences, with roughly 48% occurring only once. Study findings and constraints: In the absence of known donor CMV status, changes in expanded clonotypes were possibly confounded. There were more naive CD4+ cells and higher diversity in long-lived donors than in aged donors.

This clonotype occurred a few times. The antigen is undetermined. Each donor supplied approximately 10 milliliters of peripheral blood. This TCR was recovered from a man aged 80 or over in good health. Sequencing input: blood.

CDR3 sequence reads: CATSSTWGSEETQYF. For the CDR3, the DNA is TGTGCCACCAGTTCCACCTGGGGTAGCGAAGAGACCCAGTACTTC. V and J are TRBV24-1 and TRBJ2-5; TRBD2 is a possible D gene (5 bases). The CDR3 loop spans 15 amino acids. CDR1 and CDR2 from the germline V gene are KGHDR and SFDVKD. V shed 6 bases and J shed 3 bases, with 16 bases lying between them.